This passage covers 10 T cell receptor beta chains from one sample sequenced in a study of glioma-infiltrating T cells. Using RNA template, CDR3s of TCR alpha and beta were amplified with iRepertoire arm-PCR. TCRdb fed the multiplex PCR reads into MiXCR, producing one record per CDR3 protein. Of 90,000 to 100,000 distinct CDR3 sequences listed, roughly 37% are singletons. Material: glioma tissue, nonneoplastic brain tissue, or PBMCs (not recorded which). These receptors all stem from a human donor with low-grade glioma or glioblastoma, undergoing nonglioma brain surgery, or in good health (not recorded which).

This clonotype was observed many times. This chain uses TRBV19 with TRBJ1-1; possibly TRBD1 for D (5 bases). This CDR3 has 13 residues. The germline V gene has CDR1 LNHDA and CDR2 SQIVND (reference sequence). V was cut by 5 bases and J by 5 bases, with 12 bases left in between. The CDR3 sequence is CASSPQGRTEAFF. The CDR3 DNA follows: TGTGCCAGTAGTCCGCAGGGACGGACTGAAGCTTTCTTT.

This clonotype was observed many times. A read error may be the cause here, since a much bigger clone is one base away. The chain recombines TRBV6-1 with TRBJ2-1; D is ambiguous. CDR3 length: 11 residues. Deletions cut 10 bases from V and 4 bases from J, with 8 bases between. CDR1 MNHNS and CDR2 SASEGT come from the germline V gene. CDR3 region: CATLRYNEQFF. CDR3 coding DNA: TGTGCCACTCTTCGGTACAATGAGCAGTTCTTC.

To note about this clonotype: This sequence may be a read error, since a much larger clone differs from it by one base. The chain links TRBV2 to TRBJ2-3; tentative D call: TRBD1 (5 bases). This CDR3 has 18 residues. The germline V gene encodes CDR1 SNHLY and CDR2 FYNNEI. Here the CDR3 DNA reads TGTGCCAGAAGTGACAAGTTTTGGGGCCCCTCTAGCACAGATACGCAGTATTTT. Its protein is CARSDKFWGPSSTDTQYF.

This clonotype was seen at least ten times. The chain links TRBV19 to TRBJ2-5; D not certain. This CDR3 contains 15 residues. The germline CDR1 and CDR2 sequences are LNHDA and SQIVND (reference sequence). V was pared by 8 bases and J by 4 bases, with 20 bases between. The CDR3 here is CASASVGPLGETQYF. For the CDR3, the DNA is TGTGCCAGTGCCTCCGTGGGCCCCTTAGGAGAGACCCAGTACTTC.

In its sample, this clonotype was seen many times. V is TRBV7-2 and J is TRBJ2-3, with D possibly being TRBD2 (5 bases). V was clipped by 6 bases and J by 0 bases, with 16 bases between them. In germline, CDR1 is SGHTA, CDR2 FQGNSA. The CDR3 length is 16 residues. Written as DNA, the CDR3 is TGTGCCAGCAGTGCCTGGCGAGGGAAGAGCACAGATACGCAGTATTTT. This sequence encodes CASSAWRGKSTDTQYF.

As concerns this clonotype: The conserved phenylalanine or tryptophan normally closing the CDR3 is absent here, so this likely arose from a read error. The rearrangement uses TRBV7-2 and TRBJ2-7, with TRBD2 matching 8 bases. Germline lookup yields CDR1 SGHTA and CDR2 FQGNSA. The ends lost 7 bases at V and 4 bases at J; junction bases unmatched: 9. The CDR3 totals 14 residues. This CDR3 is CASTPPGLVYEQYL. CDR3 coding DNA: TGTGCCAGCACCCCCCCGGGACTAGTTTACGAGCAGTACCTC.

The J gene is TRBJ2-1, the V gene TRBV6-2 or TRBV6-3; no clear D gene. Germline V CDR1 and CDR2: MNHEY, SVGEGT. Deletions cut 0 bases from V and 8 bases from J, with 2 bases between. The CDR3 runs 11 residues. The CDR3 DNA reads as TGTGCCAGCAGTTACTCCTATGAGCAGTTCTTC. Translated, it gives CASSYSYEQFF.

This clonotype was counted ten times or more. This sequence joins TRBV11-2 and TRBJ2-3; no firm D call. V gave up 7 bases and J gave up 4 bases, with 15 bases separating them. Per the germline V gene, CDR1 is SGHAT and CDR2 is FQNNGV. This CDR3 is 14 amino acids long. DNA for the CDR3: TGTGCCAGCATGCTTAACTACGCCTCAGATACGCAGTATTTT. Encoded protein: CASMLNYASDTQYF. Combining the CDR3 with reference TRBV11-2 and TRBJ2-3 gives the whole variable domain EAGVAQSPRYKIIEKRQSVAFWCNPISGHATLYWYQQILGQGPKLLIQFQNNGVVDDSQLPKDRFSAERLKGVDSTLKIQPAKLEDSAVYLCASMLNYASDTQYFGPGTRLTVL.

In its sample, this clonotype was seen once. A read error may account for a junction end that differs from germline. The CDR3 nucleotides are TGCAGTGCTAGAGAGGCCAGCTATGGCCACACCTTC. Its translation: CSAREASYGHTF. The chain is built from TRBV20-1 and TRBJ1-2; D remains ambiguous. The CDR3 is made up of 12 amino acids. Germline assignment: CDR1 DFQATT and CDR2 SNEGSKA (reference sequence).

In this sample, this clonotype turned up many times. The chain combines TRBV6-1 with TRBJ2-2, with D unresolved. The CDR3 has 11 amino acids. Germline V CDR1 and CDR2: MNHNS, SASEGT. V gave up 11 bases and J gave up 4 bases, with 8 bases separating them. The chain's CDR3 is CACSGTGELFF. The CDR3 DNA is TGTGCCTGCTCAGGCACCGGGGAGCTGTTTTTT.